This entry lists 27 T cell receptor beta chains sequenced from one sample in a study of T cell repertoires in cytomegalovirus infection. TCRdb passed the reads through MiXCR, listing each CDR3 protein once. This sample has a few hundred thousand distinct CDR3 sequences, with almost 40% found just once. Antigen specificity for these receptors is unknown. Sequences were derived from cultured PBMCs, sampled from culture after CMV antigen stimulation. Every receptor here comes from a human donor in good health (CMV status not recorded). Some clones in this sample may be carry-over from other donors' samples.

The chain is built from TRBV20-1 and TRBJ2-5; the D is unclear. Per germline, CDR1 DFQATT and CDR2 SNEGSKA (reference sequence). The V and J ends lost 2 bases and 2 bases respectively, with 9 bases between them. The CDR3 extends over 13 amino acids. CDR3 amino acids: CSARKTLQETQYF. The CDR3 bases are TGCAGTGCTAGAAAGACACTACAAGAGACCCAGTACTTC.

In this sample, this clonotype turned up a few times. The chain has TRBV6-6 and TRBJ2-1; TRBD2 matches at 12 bases. CDR1 and CDR2 from the germline V gene are MNHNY and SVGAGI (reference sequence). J gave up 8 bases and V 4 bases, and 6 bases lay outside the gene matches. This CDR3 is built from 15 residues. CDR3 sequence (DNA): TGTGCCAGCAGTTGGCGACTAGCGGGAGAGCATGAGCAGTTCTTC. Its protein product is CASSWRLAGEHEQFF.

This clonotype was counted between two and nine times. This chain connects TRBV7-2 to TRBJ2-1, with 7 bases that match TRBD1. CDR1 and CDR2 from the germline V gene are SGHTA and FQGNSA. The CDR3 totals 15 residues. J was trimmed by 8 bases and V by 1 base; bases with no gene match: 8. For the CDR3, the DNA is TGTGCCAGCAGCTTAGGGGTCAGGGGGTGGGATGAGCAGTTCTTC. Its translation is CASSLGVRGWDEQFF. The full variable domain, in which reference TRBV7-2 and TRBJ2-1 provide the parts outside the CDR3, is GAGVSQSPSNKVTEKGKDVELRCDPISGHTALYWYRQSLGQGLEFLIYFQGNSAPDKSGLPSDRFSAERTGGSVSTLTIQRTQQEDSAVYLCASSLGVRGWDEQFFGPGTRLTVL.

In its sample, this clonotype was seen a few times. The gene calls are TRBV7-8 and TRBJ2-7; perhaps TRBD2 as D (6 bases). There are 14 residues in the CDR3. Germline V gives CDR1 SGHVS, CDR2 FQNEAQ. V shed 2 bases and J shed 0 bases, with 8 bases lying between them. In DNA form, the CDR3 reads TGTGCCAGCAGCTTACTGGAGGGCTCCTACGAGCAGTACTTC. Translating gives CASSLLEGSYEQYF.

V and J are TRBV7-2 and TRBJ2-5; 14 bases align to TRBD2. CDR3 length equals 16 residues. V was pared by 5 bases and J by 9 bases, with 11 bases of the junction left unmatched. Germline CDR1 and CDR2: SGHTA and FQGNSA. This CDR3 is CASSLGTSGGLGAQYF. CDR3 DNA sequence: TGTGCCAGCAGCCTAGGGACTAGCGGGGGACTAGGGGCCCAGTACTTC.

Concerning this clonotype itself: Its ends do not fully match the called genes, so a read error is possible. The chain is built from TRBV6-2 or TRBV6-3 and TRBJ2-4, with D perhaps TRBD1 or TRBD2 (5 bases each). The CDR3 totals 8 residues. CDR1 is MNHEY and CDR2 is SVGEGT in the germline V gene. CDR3 DNA sequence: TGTGCCAGCACTCCGGGACGGTTC. As protein: CASTPGRF.

The chain links TRBV28 to TRBJ2-2, with D unresolved. The germline V and J ends were trimmed by 5 bases and 5 bases, with 12 bases remaining between them. The germline CDR1 and CDR2 sequences are MDHEN and SYDVKM. The CDR3 runs to 14 residues. The CDR3 reads CASSPPLGTGELFF. As DNA, the CDR3 is TGTGCCAGCAGTCCACCGCTTGGAACCGGGGAGCTGTTTTTT.

This clonotype was observed a handful of times. The rearrangement links TRBV3-1 to TRBJ2-7, with D perhaps being TRBD1 or TRBD2 (5 bases each). This CDR3 is built from 12 residues. Trimming took off 4 bases at V and 9 bases at J, with 13 bases between the two ends. CDR1 is LGHDT and CDR2 is YNNKEL in the germline V gene (reference sequence). In nucleotides, the CDR3 is TGTGCCAGCAGCCCGACGGGAAGGGGGCAGTACTTC. Protein product: CASSPTGRGQYF.

This clonotype was counted between two and nine times. This chain connects TRBV19 to TRBJ2-7; no reliable D call. The germline gives CDR1 LNHDA, CDR2 SQIVND (reference sequence). The V and J ends lost 5 bases and 2 bases respectively, with 16 bases between them. The CDR3 length is 15 residues. This chain's CDR3 is CASSPWAGEPYEQYF. DNA for the CDR3: TGTGCCAGTAGTCCCTGGGCAGGAGAACCCTACGAGCAGTACTTC.

The chain combines TRBV20-1 with TRBJ2-5; TRBD1 is a possible D gene (6 bases). The CDR3 loop spans 15 amino acids. CDR1 DFQATT and CDR2 SNEGSKA come from the germline V gene (reference sequence). V lost 0 bases and J lost 4, with 15 bases in between. The CDR3 coding sequence is TGCAGTGCTAGAGATCCATGGGCAGGGGTAGAGACCCAGTACTTC. Translation: CSARDPWAGVETQYF.

The chain employs TRBV7-8 and TRBJ1-2; 7 nucleotides match TRBD1. The CDR3 is 15 residues long. Germline V gene lookup returns CDR1 SGHVS and CDR2 FQNEAQ. After removal of 2 bases from V and 3 bases from J, the junction contained 6 bases not matched to a gene. The CDR3 is CASSLFRGPYYGYTF. In DNA, the CDR3 is TGTGCCAGCAGCTTATTTAGGGGGCCTTACTATGGCTACACCTTC.

This clonotype has just a few counts. The V call is TRBV6-1, the J call TRBJ2-7; 7 bases fit TRBD2. Germline V lookup: CDR1 MNHNS, CDR2 SASEGT. This CDR3 is built from 16 residues. The J segment lost 3 bases and the V segment lost 6 bases, leaving 14 bases of the junction unmatched. CDR3 region: CASSRRSGLGLYEQYF. The CDR3 DNA is TGTGCCAGCAGCCGCCGGTCTGGACTAGGCCTCTACGAGCAGTACTTC.

About this clonotype itself: A read error is likely, as this CDR3 ends without the conserved phenylalanine or tryptophan. The chain joins TRBV7-2 to TRBJ2-5, with D possibly TRBD2 on 5 matching bases. Germline loops: CDR1 SGHTA, CDR2 FQGNSA. The CDR3 length is 15 residues. Trimming cost V 5 bases and J 3 bases, with 16 bases left between them. The CDR3 here is CASSGGSAVKETQYL. The CDR3 DNA sequence: TGTGCCAGCAGCGGCGGGTCTGCGGTGAAAGAGACCCAGTACTTA.

This clonotype appeared a few times. This chain connects TRBV7-2 to TRBJ1-1, with a weak D call TRBD1 (5 bases). Germline-derived CDR1 and CDR2 are SGHTA and FQGNSA. The CDR3 has 15 amino acids. With 3 bases removed from V and 0 bases from J, the gap between germline ends came to 11 bases. The CDR3: CASSFGGTLNTEAFF. CDR3 bases: TGTGCCAGCAGCTTCGGGGGGACTTTGAACACTGAAGCTTTCTTT.

V and J are TRBV12-5 and TRBJ2-7, with no clear D. V lost 0 bases and J lost 3, with 12 bases in between. Germline V lookup: CDR1 LGHNT, CDR2 FRNRAP. The CDR3 sequence is 15 residues long. The CDR3 DNA follows: TGTGCTAGTGGTTTGGTTTACAGTGGAAACTACGAGCAGTACTTC. This sequence encodes CASGLVYSGNYEQYF.

The chain carries TRBV7-6 and TRBJ2-3; D is possibly TRBD1 (8 bases). The CDR3 runs to 17 residues. Germline CDR1 is SGHVS and CDR2 is FNYEAQ. Trimming took off 3 bases at V and 1 base at J, with 17 bases between the two ends. The CDR3 is CASSFRGRERGTDTQYF. As DNA, the CDR3 is TGTGCCAGCAGCTTCAGGGGGCGGGAGCGGGGCACAGATACGCAGTATTTT.

This clonotype was found a few times. The chain recombines TRBV19 with TRBJ1-5; D gene ambiguous. V was trimmed by 2 bases and J by 6 bases, leaving 8 bases between them. The CDR3 length is 13 residues. CDR1 is LNHDA, CDR2 SQIVND, per germline (reference sequence). In DNA form, the CDR3 reads TGTGCCAGTAGTATATCCCAATTTCAGCCCCAGCATTTT. This encodes CASSISQFQPQHF.

J is TRBJ1-2 and V is TRBV13, with a tentative D call TRBD1 (5 bases). This CDR3 spans 16 amino acids. Germline loops: CDR1 PRHDT, CDR2 FYEKMQ (reference sequence). V was trimmed by 2 bases and J by 5 bases, leaving 18 bases between them. The CDR3 nucleotides read TGTGCCAGCAGCTTAAAGTTGGGGGACCGGGGATATGGCTACACCTTC. Amino acid sequence: CASSLKLGDRGYGYTF.

The table lists this clonotype with a few counts. V is TRBV7-9 and J is TRBJ2-1, with no clear D. V lost 5 bases, J lost 6 bases, and 14 bases lay in between. Germline V gives CDR1 SEHNR, CDR2 FQNEAQ (reference sequence). This CDR3 is 14 amino acids long. The CDR3: CASSERVIFNEQFF. For the CDR3, the DNA is TGTGCCAGCAGCGAAAGGGTTATTTTCAATGAGCAGTTCTTC.

In its sample, this clonotype was seen a few times. The V gene is TRBV28, the J gene TRBJ2-6, with 8 bases matching TRBD1. This CDR3 has 17 amino acids. J gave up 0 bases and V 6 bases, and 7 bases lay outside the gene matches. The germline V gene has CDR1 MDHEN and CDR2 SYDVKM. The CDR3 nucleotides are TGTGCCAGCAGACCCAGGGGGCTTAGCTCTGGGGCCAACGTCCTGACTTTC. Its protein is CASRPRGLSSGANVLTF.

This chain connects TRBV2 to TRBJ1-3; 11 bases are a match to TRBD1. With 9 bases clipped from V and 0 bases from J, the junction kept 4 bases outside the gene matches. The germline CDR1 and CDR2 sequences are SNHLY and FYNNEI. This CDR3 contains 15 residues. The CDR3 DNA sequence: TGTGCCAGGGACAGGGGGCAATGCTCTGGAAACACCATATATTTT. Its translation: CARDRGQCSGNTIYF.

The chain joins TRBV10-3 to TRBJ1-2; no firm D call. This CDR3 has 13 residues. Germline V lookup: CDR1 ENHRY, CDR2 SYGVKD. Trimming removed 8 bases at V and 4 bases at J, with 14 bases between. This chain's CDR3 is CAIASDRSYGYTF. DNA for the CDR3: TGTGCCATCGCTTCGGACCGGAGCTATGGCTACACCTTC.

The chain recombines TRBV13 with TRBJ2-1; 9 nucleotides match TRBD1. Germline V CDR1 and CDR2: PRHDT, FYEKMQ (reference sequence). The ends lost 5 bases at V and 2 bases at J; junction bases unmatched: 4. The CDR3 is 15 amino acids. The CDR3 loop is CASSLQGATYNEQFF. The DNA of the CDR3 is TGTGCCAGCAGCCTACAGGGGGCAACCTACAATGAGCAGTTCTTC.

This clonotype was observed a handful of times. The V call is TRBV28, the J call TRBJ2-1; the D gene is possibly TRBD2 (7 bases). This CDR3 region has 15 residues. Germline CDR1 MDHEN, CDR2 SYDVKM. Between the trimmed V and J ends, which lost 3 bases and 6 bases, there was a span of 15 bases. The CDR3 DNA sequence: TGTGCCAGCAGTTTGGTGGGAGGGGGGGGCAATGAGCAGTTCTTC. Translated, it gives CASSLVGGGGNEQFF. Full variable domain (rest looked up from reference TRBV28 and TRBJ2-1): DVKVTQSSRYLVKRTGEKVFLECVQDMDHENMFWYRQDPGLGLRLIYFSYDVKMKEKGDIPEGYSVSREKKERFSLILESASTNQTSMYLCASSLVGGGGNEQFFGPGTRLTVL.

V is TRBV11-2 and J is TRBJ2-1; D is perhaps TRBD2 (5 bases). This CDR3 contains 14 residues. V lost 7 bases and J lost 2, with 12 bases in between. From germline, CDR1 is SGHAT and CDR2 FQNNGV. The CDR3 reads CASIRGAAYNEQFF. The CDR3 bases are TGTGCCAGCATTCGGGGTGCGGCCTACAATGAGCAGTTCTTC.

This clonotype has just a few counts. The chain employs TRBV7-6 and TRBJ2-7; 7 bases fit TRBD2. V shed 5 bases and J 1 base; nucleotides not matched to a gene: 8. The CDR3 runs 15 residues. Germline V gene data show CDR1 as SGHVS and CDR2 as FNYEAQ. The CDR3 DNA sequence: TGTGCCAGCAGCCCCCGGCTAGCGGAGTCCTACGAGCAGTACTTC. It encodes CASSPRLAESYEQYF. The full variable domain, completed using reference TRBV7-6 and TRBJ2-7, is GAGVSQSPRYKVTKRGQDVALRCDPISGHVSLYWYRQALGQGPEFLTYFNYEAQQDKSGLPNDRFSAERPEGSISTLTIQRTEQRDSAMYRCASSPRLAESYEQYFGPGTRLTVT.

This chain joins TRBV6-2 or TRBV6-3 and TRBJ1-5; D not resolved. The ends were cut back, 10 bases at V and 5 bases at J, with 18 bases in the middle. The CDR3 contains 14 residues. The germline CDR1 and CDR2 sequences are MNHEY and SVGEGT. As DNA, the CDR3 is TGTGCCACCAGACCGAGGACGGCACATCAGCCCCAGCATTTT. Amino acid sequence: CATRPRTAHQPQHF.